The rows below give T cell receptor beta chains drawn from one sample of a study of monozygotic twins with inflammatory bowel disease. TCRdb reanalyzed the 5' RACE reads, giving one entry per CDR3 protein sequence and no DNA. The sample is made up of approximately 85,000 distinct CDR3 sequences, and the top ten hold roughly 7% of it. The source material was blood. These receptors were taken from a human donor with ulcerative colitis or Crohn's disease, or a healthy co-twin of an affected twin (not recorded which). The CDR3 runs from the conserved cysteine through the conserved F or W. Clone size appears in some rows only: once, few, many, or a class for an expanded clone.

length	size	V	J	CDR3
13	NA	TRBV5-5	TRBJ1-5	CASNSGENQPQHF
14	NA	TRBV10-3	TRBJ1-6	CAISTQGQNSPLHF
14	NA	TRBV2	TRBJ1-6	CASRDRGGDSPLHF
16	NA	TRBV5-3	TRBJ1-1	CARSLKDGRMNTEAFF
15	NA	TRBV5-6	TRBJ2-1	CASSQSGGAYNEQFF
15	NA	TRBV7-9	TRBJ2-3	CASTTGMANTDTQYF
12	NA	TRBV5-8	TRBJ2-3	CASSLGRGAQYF
16	NA	TRBV5-4	TRBJ2-1	CASSLGRAGGNNEQFF
16	NA	TRBV7-2	TRBJ2-7	CASSLGVGGTLDEQYF
15	NA	TRBV5-6	TRBJ1-4	CASSLVQATNEKLFF
14	NA	TRBV5-1	TRBJ1-1	CASSLTALGTEAFF
16	NA	TRBV6-5	TRBJ2-1	CASSYFPRGKHNEQFF
14	NA	TRBV5-1	TRBJ2-1	CASSSPGSYNEQFF
17	NA	TRBV5-1	TRBJ2-1	CASSLSLGSRGSGEQFF
15	NA	TRBV7-9	TRBJ1-4	CASSLGASTNEKLFF
13	NA	TRBV15	TRBJ2-1	CATSRDLPRERFF
14	NA	TRBV5-1	TRBJ1-1	CASSAGQVPGAAFF
16	NA	TRBV7-3	TRBJ2-1	CASSAGGTSGAPEQFF
14	NA	TRBV11-2	TRBJ1-2	CASSLVAGSYGYTF
15	NA	TRBV12-3/TRBV12-4	TRBJ2-1	CASSDPGGDHNEQFF
15	NA	TRBV5-1	TRBJ2-6	CASSTGGTGANVLTF
17	NA	TRBV10-2	TRBJ1-5	CASSARSQGAGNQPQHF
13	NA	TRBV20-1	TRBJ1-6	CSAPKGATSPLHF
13	NA	TRBV5-1	TRBJ2-2	CASSLVVGGELFF
15	NA	TRBV20-1	TRBJ2-2	CSASEAGRNTGELFF
15	NA	TRBV20-1	TRBJ1-1	CSAKVSDRGGTEAFF
15	NA	TRBV5-1	TRBJ2-1	CASSLEGTSYNEQFF
15	NA	TRBV13	TRBJ1-5	CASSVRGGSNQPQHF
13	NA	TRBV7-9	TRBJ2-7	CASSFRDSSEQYF
16	NA	TRBV11-3	TRBJ2-1	CASSREGTSGFDEQFF
14	NA	TRBV29-1	TRBJ2-2	CSVGKRQNTGELFF
12	NA	TRBV5-1	TRBJ2-7	CASSSDSPEQYF
17	NA	TRBV29-1	TRBJ2-3	CSAEGKSGTPGTDTQYF
16	NA	TRBV3-1	TRBJ2-5	CASSHALAGNQETQYF
16	NA	TRBV5-1	TRBJ2-2	CASSLEGPQNTGELFF
15	NA	TRBV12-3/TRBV12-4	TRBJ1-6	CASSVGGGSDSPLHF
16	NA	TRBV3-1	TRBJ2-3	CASSQVRGPSTDTQYF
15	NA	TRBV7-6	TRBJ1-1	CASSLWGTVNTEAFF
13	NA	TRBV2	TRBJ2-5	CATYQGRQETQYF
15	NA	TRBV5-1	TRBJ2-5	CASSVGGQGMRTQYF
15	NA	TRBV12-3/TRBV12-4	TRBJ2-1	CASRSGLAGWNEQFF
15	NA	TRBV7-2	TRBJ2-3	CASSLRGVNTDTQYF
16	NA	TRBV5-4	TRBJ2-1	CASSLGRGGAGFRQFF
14	medium-sized	TRBV5-1	TRBJ2-4	CASSLGTGRGIQYF
16	NA	TRBV24-1	TRBJ2-2	CATSDRTAPNTGELFF
14	NA	TRBV5-1	TRBJ1-1	CASRPEGSGTEAFF
16	NA	TRBV20-1	TRBJ1-2	CSARSRGKDWNYGYTF
16	NA	TRBV20-1	TRBJ1-6	CSARPPGAPYNSPLHF
12	NA	TRBV4-2	TRBJ1-4	CAAAGDNEKLFF
15	NA	TRBV24-1	TRBJ2-2	CATSVRRANTGELFF
15	NA	TRBV9	TRBJ2-1	CASSVAGQGPHEQFF
13	NA	TRBV5-1	TRBJ2-7	CASSMGQGHEQYF
13	NA	TRBV25-1	TRBJ1-2	CASQGQGTYGYTF
15	NA	TRBV7-2	TRBJ2-7	CASSLERGGPYEQYF